This T cell receptor (beta chain) was documented in a study of blood T cell repertoires in COVID-19. The overall study: Donors in the United States, Italy and Spain gave samples during acute or convalescent COVID-19.

Germline CDR1 LNHDA, CDR2 SQIVND (reference sequence). There are 15 residues in the CDR3. V gave up 3 bases and J gave up 5 bases, with 16 bases separating them. Generated by immunoSEQ multiplex PCR, the TCRdb table keeps only in-frame clones and is missing some. Of roughly 380,000 clones listed, about 88% are singletons. This TCR was recovered from a woman between 40 and 55 years old with COVID-19, enrolled during active disease. Sequenced: peripheral blood. This chain connects TRBV19 to TRBJ2-5; no clear D. This chain's CDR3 is CASSISGPFMETQYF. The CDR3 region has the DNA TGTGCCAGTAGTATTTCGGGTCCGTTTATGGAGACCCAGTACTTC.